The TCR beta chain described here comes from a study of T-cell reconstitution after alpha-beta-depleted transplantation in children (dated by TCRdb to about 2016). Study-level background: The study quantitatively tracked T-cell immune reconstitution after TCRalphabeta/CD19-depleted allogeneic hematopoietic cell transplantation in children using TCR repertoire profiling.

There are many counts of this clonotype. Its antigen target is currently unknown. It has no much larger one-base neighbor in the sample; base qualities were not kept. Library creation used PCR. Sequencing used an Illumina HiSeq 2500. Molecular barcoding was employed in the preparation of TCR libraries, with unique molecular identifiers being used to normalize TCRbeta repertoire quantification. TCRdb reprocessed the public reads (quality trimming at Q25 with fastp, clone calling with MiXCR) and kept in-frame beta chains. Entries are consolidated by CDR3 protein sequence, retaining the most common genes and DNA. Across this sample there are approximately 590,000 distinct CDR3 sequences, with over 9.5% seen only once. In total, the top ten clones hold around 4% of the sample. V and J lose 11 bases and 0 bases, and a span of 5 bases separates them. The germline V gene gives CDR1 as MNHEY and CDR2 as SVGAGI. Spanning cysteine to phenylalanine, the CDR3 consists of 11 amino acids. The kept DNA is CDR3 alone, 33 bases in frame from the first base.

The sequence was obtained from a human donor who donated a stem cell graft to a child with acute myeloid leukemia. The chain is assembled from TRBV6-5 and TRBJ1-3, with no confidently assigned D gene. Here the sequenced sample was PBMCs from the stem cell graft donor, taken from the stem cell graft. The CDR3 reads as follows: CASGSGNTIYF. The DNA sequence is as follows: TGTGCCTCAGGCTCTGGAAACACCATATATTTT.